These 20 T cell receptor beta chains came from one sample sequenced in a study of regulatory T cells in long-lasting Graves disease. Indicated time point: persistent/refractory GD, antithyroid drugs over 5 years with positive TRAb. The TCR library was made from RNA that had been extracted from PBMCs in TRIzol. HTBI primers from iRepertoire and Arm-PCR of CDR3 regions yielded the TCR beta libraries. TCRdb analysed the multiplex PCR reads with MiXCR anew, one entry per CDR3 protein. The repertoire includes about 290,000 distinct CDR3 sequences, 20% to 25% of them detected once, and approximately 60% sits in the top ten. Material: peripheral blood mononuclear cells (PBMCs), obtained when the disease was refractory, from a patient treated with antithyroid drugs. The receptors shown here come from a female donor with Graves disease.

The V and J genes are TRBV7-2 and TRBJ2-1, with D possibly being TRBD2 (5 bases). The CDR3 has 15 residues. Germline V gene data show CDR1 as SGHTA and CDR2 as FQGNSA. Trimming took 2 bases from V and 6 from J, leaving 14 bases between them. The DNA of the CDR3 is TGTGCCAGCAGCTTATGGTTTCTAGCTGGCAATGAGCAGTTCTTC. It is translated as CASSLWFLAGNEQFF. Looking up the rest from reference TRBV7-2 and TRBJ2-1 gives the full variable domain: GAGVSQSPSNKVTEKGKDVELRCDPISGHTALYWYRQSLGQGLEFLIYFQGNSAPDKSGLPSDRFSAERTGGSVSTLTIQRTQQEDSAVYLCASSLWFLAGNEQFFGPGTRLTVL.

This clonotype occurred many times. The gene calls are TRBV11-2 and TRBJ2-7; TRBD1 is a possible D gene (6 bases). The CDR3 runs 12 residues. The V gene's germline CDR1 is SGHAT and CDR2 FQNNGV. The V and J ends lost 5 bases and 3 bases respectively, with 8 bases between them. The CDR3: CASSRTDYEQYF. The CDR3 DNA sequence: TGTGCCAGCAGCCGGACAGACTACGAGCAGTACTTC.

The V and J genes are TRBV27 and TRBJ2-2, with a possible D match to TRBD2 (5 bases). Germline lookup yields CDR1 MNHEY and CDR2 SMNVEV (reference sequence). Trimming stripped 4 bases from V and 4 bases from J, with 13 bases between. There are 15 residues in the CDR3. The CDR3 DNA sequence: TGTGCCAGCAGTTGGCGAGGGTCAGGCACCGGGGAGCTGTTTTTT. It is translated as CASSWRGSGTGELFF.

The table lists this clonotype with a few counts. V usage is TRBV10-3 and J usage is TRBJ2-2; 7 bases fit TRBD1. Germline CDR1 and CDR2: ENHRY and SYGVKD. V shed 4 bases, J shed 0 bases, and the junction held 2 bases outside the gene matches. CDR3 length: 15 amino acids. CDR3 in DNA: TGTGCCATCAGTGTAGGGGGCGCGAACACCGGGGAGCTGTTTTTT. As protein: CAISVGGANTGELFF.

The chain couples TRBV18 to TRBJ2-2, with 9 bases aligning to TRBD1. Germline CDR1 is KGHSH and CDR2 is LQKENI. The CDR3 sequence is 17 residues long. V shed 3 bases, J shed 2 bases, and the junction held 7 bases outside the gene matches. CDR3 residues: CASSPSPGQGNTGELFF. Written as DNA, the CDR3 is TGTGCCAGCTCACCGTCTCCGGGACAGGGCAACACCGGGGAGCTGTTTTTT.

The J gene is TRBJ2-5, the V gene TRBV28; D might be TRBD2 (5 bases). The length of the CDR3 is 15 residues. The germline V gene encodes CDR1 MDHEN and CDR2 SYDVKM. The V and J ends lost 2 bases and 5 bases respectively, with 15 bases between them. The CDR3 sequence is CASSLSTTGLETQYF. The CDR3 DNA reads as TGTGCCAGCAGTTTAAGTACAACTGGACTGGAGACCCAGTACTTC.

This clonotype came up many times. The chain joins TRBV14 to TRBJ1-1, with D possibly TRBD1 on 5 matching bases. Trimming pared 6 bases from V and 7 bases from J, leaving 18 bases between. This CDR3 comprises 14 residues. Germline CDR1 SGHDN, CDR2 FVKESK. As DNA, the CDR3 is TGTGCCAGCAGTCAAAGGTATCCGGGGGATGAAGCTTTCTTT. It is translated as CASSQRYPGDEAFF.

The CDR3 region has the DNA TGTGCCTGGAGTGTACTAGCGGGAGCGGCCACCGGGGAGCTGTTTTTT. Protein: CAWSVLAGAATGELFF. This chain joins TRBV30 and TRBJ2-2, with 11 positions matching TRBD2. The germline V gene has CDR1 GTSNPN and CDR2 SVGIG (reference sequence). The trim removed 0 bases at V and 4 bases at J, leaving 4 bases unmatched. The CDR3 sequence is 16 residues long. The full variable domain, rest sourced from reference TRBV30 and TRBJ2-2, is SQTIHQWPATLVQPVGSPLSLECTVEGTSNPNLYWYRQAAGRGLQLLFYSVGIGQISSEVPQNLSASRPQDRQFILSSKKLLLSDSGFYLCAWSVLAGAATGELFFGEGSRLTVL.

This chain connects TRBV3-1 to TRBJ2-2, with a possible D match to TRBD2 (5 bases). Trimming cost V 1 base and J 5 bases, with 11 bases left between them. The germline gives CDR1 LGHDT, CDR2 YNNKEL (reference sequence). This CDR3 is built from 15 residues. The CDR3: CASSQAGWETGELFF. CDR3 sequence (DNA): TGTGCCAGCAGCCAAGCAGGATGGGAGACCGGGGAGCTGTTTTTT.

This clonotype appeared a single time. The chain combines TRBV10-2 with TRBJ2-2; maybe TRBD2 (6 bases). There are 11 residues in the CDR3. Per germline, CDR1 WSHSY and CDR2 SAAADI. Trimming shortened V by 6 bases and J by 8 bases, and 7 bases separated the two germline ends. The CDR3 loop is CASRGGGELFF. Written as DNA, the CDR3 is TGCGCCAGCAGGGGGGGAGGGGAGCTGTTTTTT.

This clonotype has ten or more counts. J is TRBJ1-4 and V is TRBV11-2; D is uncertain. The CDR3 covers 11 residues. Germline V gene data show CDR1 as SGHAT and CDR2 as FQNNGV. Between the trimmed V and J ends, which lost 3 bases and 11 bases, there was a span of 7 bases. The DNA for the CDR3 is TGTGCCAGCAGCTTCGGTGGGAAACTGTTTTTT. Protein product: CASSFGGKLFF.

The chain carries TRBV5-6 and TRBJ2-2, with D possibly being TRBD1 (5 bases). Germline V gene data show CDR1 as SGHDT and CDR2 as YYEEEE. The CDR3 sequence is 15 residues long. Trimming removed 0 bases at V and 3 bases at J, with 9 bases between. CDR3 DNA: TGTGCCAGCAGCTTGGGACAGCCAGACACCGGGGAGCTGTTTTTT. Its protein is CASSLGQPDTGELFF.

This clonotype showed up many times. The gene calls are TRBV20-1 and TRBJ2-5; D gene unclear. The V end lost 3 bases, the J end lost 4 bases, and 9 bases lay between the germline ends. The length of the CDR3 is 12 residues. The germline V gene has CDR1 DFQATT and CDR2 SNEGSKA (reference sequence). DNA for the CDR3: TGCAGTGCTAGCCTAGTGTCAGAGACCCAGTACTTC. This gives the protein CSASLVSETQYF.

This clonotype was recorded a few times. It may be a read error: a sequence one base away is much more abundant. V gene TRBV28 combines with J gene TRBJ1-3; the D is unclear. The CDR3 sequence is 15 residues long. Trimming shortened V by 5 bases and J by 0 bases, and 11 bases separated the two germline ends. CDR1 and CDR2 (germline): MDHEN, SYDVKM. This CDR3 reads CASSLGLDSGNTIYF. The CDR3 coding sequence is TGTGCCAGCAGTCTCGGACTGGACTCTGGAAACACCATATATTTT.

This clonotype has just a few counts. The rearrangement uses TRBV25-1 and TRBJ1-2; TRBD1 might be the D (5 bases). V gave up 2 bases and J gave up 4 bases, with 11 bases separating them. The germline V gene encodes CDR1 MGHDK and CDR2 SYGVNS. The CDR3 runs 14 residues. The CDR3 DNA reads TGTGCCAGCAGTGAAAGGGGCCAGCTCTATGGCTACACCTTC. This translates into CASSERGQLYGYTF.

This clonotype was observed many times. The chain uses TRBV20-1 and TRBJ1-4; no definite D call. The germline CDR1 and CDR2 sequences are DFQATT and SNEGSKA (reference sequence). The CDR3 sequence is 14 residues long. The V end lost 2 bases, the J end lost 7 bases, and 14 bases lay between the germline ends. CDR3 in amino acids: CSARSEDPIEKLFF. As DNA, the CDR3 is TGCAGTGCTAGATCTGAGGACCCTATTGAAAAACTGTTTTTT.

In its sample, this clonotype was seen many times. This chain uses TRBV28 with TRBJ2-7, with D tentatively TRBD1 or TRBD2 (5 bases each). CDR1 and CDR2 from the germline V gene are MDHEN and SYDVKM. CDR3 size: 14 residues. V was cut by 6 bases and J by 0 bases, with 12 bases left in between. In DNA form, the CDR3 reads TGTGCCAGCAGGGGGGACGGAGGCTCCTACGAGCAGTACTTC. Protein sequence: CASRGDGGSYEQYF. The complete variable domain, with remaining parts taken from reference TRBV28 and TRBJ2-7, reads DVKVTQSSRYLVKRTGEKVFLECVQDMDHENMFWYRQDPGLGLRLIYFSYDVKMKEKGDIPEGYSVSREKKERFSLILESASTNQTSMYLCASRGDGGSYEQYFGPGTRLTVT.

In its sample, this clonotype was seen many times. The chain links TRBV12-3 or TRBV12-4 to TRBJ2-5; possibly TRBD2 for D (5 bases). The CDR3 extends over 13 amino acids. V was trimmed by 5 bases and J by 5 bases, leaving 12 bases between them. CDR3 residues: CASSRGRTETQYF. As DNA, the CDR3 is TGTGCCAGCAGTAGAGGGAGAACGGAGACCCAGTACTTC.

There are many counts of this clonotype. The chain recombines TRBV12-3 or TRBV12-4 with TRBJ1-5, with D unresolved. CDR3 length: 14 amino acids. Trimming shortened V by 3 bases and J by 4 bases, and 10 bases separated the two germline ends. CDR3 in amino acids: CASSFYGLNQPQHF. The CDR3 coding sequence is TGTGCCAGCAGTTTCTACGGACTAAATCAGCCCCAGCATTTT.

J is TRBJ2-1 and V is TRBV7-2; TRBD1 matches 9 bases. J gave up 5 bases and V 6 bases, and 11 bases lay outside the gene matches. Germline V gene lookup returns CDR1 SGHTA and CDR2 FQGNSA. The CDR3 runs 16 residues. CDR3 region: CASSNPGTGLNNEQFF. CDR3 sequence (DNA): TGTGCCAGCAGTAACCCCGGGACAGGGTTGAACAATGAGCAGTTCTTC.